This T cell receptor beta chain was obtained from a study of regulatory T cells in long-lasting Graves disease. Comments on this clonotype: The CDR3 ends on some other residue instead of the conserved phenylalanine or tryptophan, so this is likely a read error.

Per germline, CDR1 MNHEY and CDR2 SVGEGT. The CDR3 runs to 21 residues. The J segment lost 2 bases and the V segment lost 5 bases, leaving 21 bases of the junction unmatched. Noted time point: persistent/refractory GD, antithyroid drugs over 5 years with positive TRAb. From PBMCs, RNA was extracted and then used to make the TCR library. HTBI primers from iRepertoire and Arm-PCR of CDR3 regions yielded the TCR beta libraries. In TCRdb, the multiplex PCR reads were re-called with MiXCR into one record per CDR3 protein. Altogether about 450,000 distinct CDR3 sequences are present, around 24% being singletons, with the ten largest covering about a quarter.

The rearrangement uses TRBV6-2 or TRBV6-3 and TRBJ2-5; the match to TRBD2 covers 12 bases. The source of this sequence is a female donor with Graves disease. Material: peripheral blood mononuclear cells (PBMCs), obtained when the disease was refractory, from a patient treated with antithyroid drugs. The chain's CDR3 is CASSPRRFFLRLAGVQETQYS. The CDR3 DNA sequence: TGTGCCAGCAGTCCACGACGCTTTTTTCTAAGACTAGCGGGGGTACAAGAGACCCAGTACTCC.